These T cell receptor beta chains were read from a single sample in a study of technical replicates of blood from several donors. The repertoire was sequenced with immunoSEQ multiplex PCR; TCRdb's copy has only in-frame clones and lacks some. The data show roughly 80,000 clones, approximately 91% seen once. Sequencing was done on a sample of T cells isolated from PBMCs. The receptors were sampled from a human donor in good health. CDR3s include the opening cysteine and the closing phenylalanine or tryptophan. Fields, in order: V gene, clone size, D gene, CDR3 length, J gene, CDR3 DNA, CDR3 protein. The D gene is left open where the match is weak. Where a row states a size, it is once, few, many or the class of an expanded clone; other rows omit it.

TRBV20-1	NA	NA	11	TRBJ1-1	TGCGCCTCGGGACAGAACACTGAAGCTTTCTTT	CASGQNTEAFF
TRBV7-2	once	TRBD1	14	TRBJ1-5	TGTGCCAGCAGCCTGGGACAGCCCTATCAGCCCCAGCATTTT	CASSLGQPYQPQHF
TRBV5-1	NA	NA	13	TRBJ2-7	TGCGCCAGCAGCTTGGGACTGATCTACGAGCAGTACTTC	CASSLGLIYEQYF
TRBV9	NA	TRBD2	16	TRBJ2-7	TGTGCCAGCAGCGTAGCTCGAAGCGGGAGTTTGTACGAGCAGTACTTC	CASSVARSGSLYEQYF
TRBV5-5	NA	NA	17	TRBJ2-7	TGTGCCAGCAGCCCGCTTCTCGGGGATGCTCCCGTCTACGAGCAGTACTTC	CASSPLLGDAPVYEQYF
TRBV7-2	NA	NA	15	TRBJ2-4	TGTGCCAGCAGCGACGATGGACGGGGGACAAACATTCAGTACTTC	CASSDDGRGTNIQYF
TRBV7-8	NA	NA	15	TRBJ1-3	TGTGCCAGCAGCTCGACCACAGGGCAAGGAAACACCATATATTTT	CASSSTTGQGNTIYF
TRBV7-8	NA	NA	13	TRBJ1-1	TGTGCCAGCAGCTACGGGGGGGACACTGAAGCTTTCTTT	CASSYGGDTEAFF
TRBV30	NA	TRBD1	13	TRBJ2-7	TGTGCCTTGTCATCGGACAGGGGCTACGAGCAGTACTTC	CALSSDRGYEQYF
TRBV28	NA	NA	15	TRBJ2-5	TGTGCCAGCAGGTTAATGGGAGCTAGCCAAGAGACCCAGTACTTC	CASRLMGASQETQYF
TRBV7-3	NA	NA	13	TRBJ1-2	TGTGCCAGCAGCTCACCAGGGAAATCTGGCTACACCTTC	CASSSPGKSGYTF
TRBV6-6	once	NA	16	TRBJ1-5	TGTGCCAGCAGTTATGCGGGGGGATCTAGCAATCAGCCCCAGCATTTT	CASSYAGGSSNQPQHF
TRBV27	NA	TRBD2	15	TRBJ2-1	TGTGCCAGCAGTCACGGGACTAGCGCTCACAATGAGCAGTTCTTC	CASSHGTSAHNEQFF
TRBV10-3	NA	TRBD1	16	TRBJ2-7	TGTGCCATCAGTGCCAACCGGGACAGGGTTACCTACGAGCAGTACTTC	CAISANRDRVTYEQYF
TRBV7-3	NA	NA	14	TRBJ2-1	TGTGCCAGCAGCTTAGCGGGCCCCTACAATGAGCAGTTCTTC	CASSLAGPYNEQFF
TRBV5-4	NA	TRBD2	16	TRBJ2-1	TGTGCCAGCAGCTTGGAGCCGCGGGAGCAAAGCAAGGAGCAGTTCTTC	CASSLEPREQSKEQFF
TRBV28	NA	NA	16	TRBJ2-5	TGTGCCAGCAGTTTCCGACAGTCCCTGCTCCAAGAGACCCAGTACTTC	CASSFRQSLLQETQYF
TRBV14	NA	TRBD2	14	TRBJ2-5	TGTGCCAGCAGCCAAGAGCGGGAGTTGGAGACCCAGTACTTC	CASSQERELETQYF
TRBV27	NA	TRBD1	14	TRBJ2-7	TGTGCCAGCAGCCGACAGGGGCACTCCTACGAGCAGTACTTC	CASSRQGHSYEQYF
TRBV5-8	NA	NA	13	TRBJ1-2	TGTGCCAGCAGCCGGGGGATTAACTATGGCTACACCTTC	CASSRGINYGYTF
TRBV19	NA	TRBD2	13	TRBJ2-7	TGTGCCAGTAGTACTAGCGGGGCTGGCGAGCAGTACTTC	CASSTSGAGEQYF
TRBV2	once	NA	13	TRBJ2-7	TGTGCCAGCAGTGAAGGCGGGGCCTACGAGCAGTACTTC	CASSEGGAYEQYF
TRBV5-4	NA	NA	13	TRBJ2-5	TGTGCCAGCAGCCTCGGTACCCAAGAGACCCAGTACTTC	CASSLGTQETQYF
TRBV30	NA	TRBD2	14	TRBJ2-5	TGTGCCTGGAGTCCTCTAGCGGGAGCAGAGACCCAGTACTTC	CAWSPLAGAETQYF
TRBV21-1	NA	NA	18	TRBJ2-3	TGTGCCAGCAGCAAATGGGGCTCTAGCGGGAGAGGCACAGATACGCAGTATTTT	CASSKWGSSGRGTDTQYF
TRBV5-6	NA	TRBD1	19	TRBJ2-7	TGTGCCAGCAGCTTTCCCGGGACAGGCTACCCACGAGACTCCTACGAGCAGTACTTC	CASSFPGTGYPRDSYEQYF
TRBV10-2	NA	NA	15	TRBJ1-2	TGCGCCAGCAGTGAATTACAGGGACCACCATTTGGCTACACCTTC	CASSELQGPPFGYTF
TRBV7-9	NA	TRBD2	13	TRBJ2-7	TGTGCCAGCAGCCCTCGGGGGGACGACGAGCAGTACTTC	CASSPRGDDEQYF
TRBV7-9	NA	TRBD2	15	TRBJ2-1	TGTGCCAGCAGCATAAATCTAGCGGGAGCTAAGGAGCAGTTCTTC	CASSINLAGAKEQFF
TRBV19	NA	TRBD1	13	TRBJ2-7	TGTGCCAGTGGGGGACAGGGGACCTACGAGCAGTACTTC	CASGGQGTYEQYF
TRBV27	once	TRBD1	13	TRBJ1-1	TGTGCCAGCAGGAGACAGGGGAACACTGAAGCTTTCTTT	CASRRQGNTEAFF
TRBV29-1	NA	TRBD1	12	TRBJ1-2	TGCAGCGTTTCGACAGGGGACTATGGCTACACCTTC	CSVSTGDYGYTF
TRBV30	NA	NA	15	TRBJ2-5	TGTGCCTGGAGTACCCCACAGGTGTACTTTGAGACCCAGTACTTC	CAWSTPQVYFETQYF
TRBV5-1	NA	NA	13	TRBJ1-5	TGCGCCAGCAGTACAGTCCCCACTCAGCCCCAGCATTTT	CASSTVPTQPQHF
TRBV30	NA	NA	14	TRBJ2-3	TGTGCCTGGAGTGCAGGGGCGAGCACAGATACGCAGTATTTT	CAWSAGASTDTQYF
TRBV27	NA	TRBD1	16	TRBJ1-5	TGTGCCAGCAGTTTGGACAGGGTCTATAGCAATCAGCCCCAGCATTTT	CASSLDRVYSNQPQHF
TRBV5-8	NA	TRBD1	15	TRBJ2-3	TGTGCCAGCAGTTCCGGGACAGGACCAGGAGATACGCAGTATTTT	CASSSGTGPGDTQYF
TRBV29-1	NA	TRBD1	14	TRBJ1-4	TGCAGCGCCCACAGGGGTCAAGATAATGAAAAACTGTTTTTT	CSAHRGQDNEKLFF
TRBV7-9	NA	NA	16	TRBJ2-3	TGTGCCAGCAGCTTGCTACCGGGTCTCTTAAAAGATACGCAGTATTTT	CASSLLPGLLKDTQYF
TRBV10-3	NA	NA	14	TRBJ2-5	TGTGCCATCTCGGCGGGTTCAGGGGTGGAGACCCAGTACTTC	CAISAGSGVETQYF
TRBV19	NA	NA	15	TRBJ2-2	TGTGCCAGTAGTCCATACACTAAGGACACCGGGGAGCTGTTTTTT	CASSPYTKDTGELFF
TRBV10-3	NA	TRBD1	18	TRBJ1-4	TGTGCCATCAGTGAGACCCCCGGGACAGGGGTGACTAATGAAAAACTGTTTTTT	CAISETPGTGVTNEKLFF
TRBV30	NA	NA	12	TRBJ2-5	TGTGCCTGGGGGGCGCAACAAGAGACCCAGTACTTC	CAWGAQQETQYF
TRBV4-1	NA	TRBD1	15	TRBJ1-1	TGCGCCAGCAGCCAAGGTTGGACAGGGATCCCTGAAGCTTTCTTT	CASSQGWTGIPEAFF